This note documents a single TCR beta chain sequence. At least ten counts were recorded for this clonotype. Its antigen is currently not known. Nothing much larger sits one base from this clone, and base qualities are not available. The sequencer listed for this sample is Illumina HiSeq 2500. Quantitative 5'-RACE with molecular barcodes was the method used to prepare the TCR beta libraries. The paper's processing steps were these. A new computational method based on a probabilistic model of VDJ rearrangement was used to identify disease-linked TCR variants. TCRdb applied fastp at Q25 and MiXCR to the public reads, then kept only in-frame beta chains. Every CDR3 protein is listed once, alongside the most common genes and DNA of its rows. The V and J calls follow TCRdb's processing rather than the paper's. This sample comprises fewer than 250,000 distinct CDR3 sequences, roughly a tenth of them detected only once. The top ten clones comprise about 2.8% of the sample.

The data originate from a study of CD8 T cells in ankylosing spondylitis (dated by TCRdb to about 2017). The study in broad terms: The study profiled T cell receptor beta repertoires in healthy donors and ankylosing spondylitis patients to find disease-linked TCR variants. Peripheral blood samples were taken, and synovial fluid was additionally collected from ankylosing spondylitis patients. In total, the full study cohort was made up of approximately 99 healthy donors and 25 ankylosing spondylitis patients. Points the paper makes about the study in general: According to the report, matched synovial fluid samples from ankylosing spondylitis patients were significantly enriched for the disease-linked clones. A TCR beta motif of fewer than 10 highly homologous amino acid variants appeared characteristic of blood from ankylosing spondylitis patients. The disease-linked clones had a CD8+ phenotype and were found at relatively low frequencies in peripheral blood. Some TCR beta motif variants had previously been reported in synovial fluid and blood of reactive arthritis patients, which suggested common disease-initiation mechanisms.

The sample consisted of blood, either unsorted or a sorted T cell fraction (not recorded which). The sequence was collected from a male donor with ankylosing spondylitis or in good health (not recorded which).

Here the CDR3 is given as CASSLTGVLAKNIQYF. The DNA sequence is TGCGCCAGCAGCTTAACGGGAGTACTAGCCAAAAACATTCAGTACTTC. The V and J segments used are TRBV5-1 and TRBJ2-4, and TRBD2 may be the D gene, going by 6 matching bases. The CDR3 has 16 amino acids, counting the end cysteine and phenylalanine. Only the CDR3 region is kept as DNA, spanning 48 bases read in frame from base 1. For CDR1 and CDR2, the germline V gene lists SGHRS and YFSETQ. V lost 2 bases and J lost 0 bases; the stretch between them is 12 bases long.